This T cell receptor (beta chain) was sequenced in a study of B cell selection in AIRE deficiency (dated by TCRdb to the late 2010s). Turning to the overall study: Researchers compared the TCRbeta repertoires of sorted blood CD4+ conventional T cells and regulatory T cells from AIRE-deficient patients with the corresponding repertoires from healthy controls. The TCR-sequenced cohort comprised five AIRE-deficient APECED patients and five healthy control donors.

Conventional CD4 T cells were sorted as CD4+CD127+ cells. APECED syndrome was present in the AIRE-deficient patients. Sorting of Tconv and Treg cells intended for TCRbeta sequencing was performed on a FACSAria flow cytometer. Sorted cells were collected in 5-ml round-bottom polystyrene tubes, and dry cell pellets were stored frozen at -80 degrees C prior to sequencing. Reading from cysteine to phenylalanine, the CDR3 counts 16 amino acids. The read is trimmed to its CDR3 DNA, 48 bases read in frame from base 1. V sheds 7 bases and J sheds 10 bases, leaving 26 bases between their ends. Per the germline V gene, MGHRA is the CDR1 and YSYEKL is the CDR2. TCRbeta chain sequencing was performed with the immunoSEQ platform. On the authors' methods: Approximately 100,000 distinct in-frame TCRbeta sequences from patients and 130,000 to 150,000 from healthy donors were obtained from pooled conventional T cell repertoires. Treg TCRbeta sequences found in two or more individuals were defined as public, and these public Treg TCRbeta sequences were then searched for in Tconv repertoires. Group differences were tested with Mann-Whitney U tests and Bonferroni-Dunn correction in GraphPad Prism 7.03. TCRdb's version of the immuneACCESS table is confined to in-frame rearrangements and falls short of the full clone set. An unresolved V gene accounts for under half of the shortfall where checked; the remainder is of unknown origin. V and J calls and clone size are those listed in that table; D and trimming were worked out from the DNA. This sample gives 20,000 to 25,000 clones in total; 97% of them show up just once. The leading ten clones occupy about 0.2% of the sample.

General conclusions and limits of the study: About a third of the Treg TCRbeta sequences shared among healthy donors were found in patient Tconv cells, which suggests that Treg-biased clones were diverted into the Tconv compartment. Shorter CDR3s were found in shared Treg sequences, reflecting a bias toward rearrangements containing few non-templated nucleotide insertions. Only TCRbeta chains were sequenced, and approximately 34% of the Treg sequences shared among healthy donors were also detected in healthy Tconv cells, possibly owing to differing TCRalpha chains. TCRBV gene usage, CDR3 length and TCR diversity in Tconv and Treg cells from AIRE-deficient patients were found to be similar to those in cells from healthy donors. Of 3,000 to 4,500 shared Treg TCRbeta sequences, under 40% were shared only among healthy donors and 8% to 10% only among patients, suggesting less efficient Treg selection without AIRE.

About this clone: The antigen this receptor binds is unknown. Per-base quality was not reported, and no clone a single base away is much larger than it.

The TCR comes from a human donor with AIRE deficiency. In this chain, TRBV4-1 is recombined with TRBJ2-1; 9 matching bases give a weak D call of TRBD1. Sequenced sample: conventional CD4+ T cells sorted from PBMCs. The CDR3 amino acid sequence is: CASNYGPGQGLEEQFF. The DNA sequence follows: TGCGCCAGCAACTATGGCCCGGGACAGGGACTAGAGGAGCAGTTCTTC.